Listed below are T cell receptor beta chains from one sample, sequenced in a study of CD8+CD57+ T cells in acquired aplastic anemia. TCRdb re-analysed the reads in MiXCR, keeping a single row per CDR3 protein. The repertoire holds approximately 470,000 distinct CDR3 sequences, roughly a third seen once, with around 0.82% in the top ten. Sample: sorted CD4+, CD8+, or CD8+CD57+ T cells (not recorded which) from PBMCs. Receptors originate from a human donor with aplastic anemia. Each CDR3 is given with its conserved first and last residue. Each record gives: CDR3 DNA, CDR3 protein, J gene, D gene, V gene, clone size. D genes are given only for firm matches. Some rows mark clone size as missing; the rest say once, few, many or name a class of expanded clone.

TGTGCCAGCAGCCAGGCCGGGACTCATAGCTCCAATGAGCAGTTCTTC,CASSQAGTHSSNEQFF,TRBJ2-1,NA,TRBV14,NA
TGTGCCAGCAGAGGGGGGGCGGGGGGCTCCTACGAGCAGTACTTC,CASRGGAGGSYEQYF,TRBJ2-7,TRBD2,TRBV2,NA
TGTGCCACCAGTGATCCGGGGACCAACTATGGCTACACCTTC,CATSDPGTNYGYTF,TRBJ1-2,NA,TRBV24-1,many
TGCGCCAGCAGAGAGGACAGGGGAGGTGGCTACACCTTC,CASREDRGGGYTF,TRBJ1-2,TRBD1,TRBV10-2,NA
TGTGCCAGCAGCTTAATTGGGGGAGGAGAGCAGTACTTC,CASSLIGGGEQYF,TRBJ2-7,NA,TRBV9,once
TGTGCCAGCAGTAGGGGGGGCTCGGGCACAGATACGCAGTATTTT,CASSRGGSGTDTQYF,TRBJ2-3,NA,TRBV24-1,NA
TGTGCCAGCAGTGAAACAATTGCTTTCTTT,CASSETIAFF,TRBJ1-1,NA,TRBV2,many
TGTGCCAGCAGTGAATTGGGTTACACAGATACGCAGTATTTT,CASSELGYTDTQYF,TRBJ2-3,NA,TRBV6-1,NA
TGTGCCTGCAGAGCTCAAGCCGGGACAGGGGGTGACAATGGCTACACCTTC,CACRAQAGTGGDNGYTF,TRBJ1-2,TRBD1,TRBV30,NA
TGTGCCACCAGCGGGCCGACTAGCGGGAGGGGCGAGCAGTTCTTC,CATSGPTSGRGEQFF,TRBJ2-1,TRBD2,TRBV15,few
TGCAGTGCCGAACAGGGAACTAACTATGGCTACACCTTC,CSAEQGTNYGYTF,TRBJ1-2,NA,TRBV20-1,many
TGTGCCAGCAGCGTCGGACAGGGGGTGGGTTCACCCCTCCACTTT,CASSVGQGVGSPLHF,TRBJ1-6,TRBD1,TRBV5-6,many
TGTGCCAGTAGTAGGACGGGTTTCGAGAGATCCTACGAGCAGTACTTC,CASSRTGFERSYEQYF,TRBJ2-7,NA,TRBV19,many
TGTGCCAGCAGTGCTACGGGATACTATGGCTACACCTTC,CASSATGYYGYTF,TRBJ1-2,NA,TRBV2,many
TGTGCCACCGCCCCGACTAGCGCAACCTACGAGCAGTACTTC,CATAPTSATYEQYF,TRBJ2-7,TRBD2,TRBV10-3,many
TGTGCCAGCAGTCGGCTAGAAGAGCAGCACTTC,CASSRLEEQHF,TRBJ2-7,NA,TRBV10-2,NA
TGTGCCAGCAGCCAAGATCCTAGCGGATTCTACGAGCAGTACTTC,CASSQDPSGFYEQYF,TRBJ2-7,TRBD2,TRBV2,once
TGCAGGGCAAGGGACAGGGACGGCTACACCTTC,CRARDRDGYTF,TRBJ1-2,TRBD1,TRBV29-1,NA
TGTGCCAGCAGTTTTGGGCGGGAACGCTACGAGCAGTACTTC,CASSFGRERYEQYF,TRBJ2-7,NA,TRBV6-1,few
TGTGCCCTATCAACGAGCGGGGGGGTGTCCACTGAAGCTTTCTTT,CALSTSGGVSTEAFF,TRBJ1-1,NA,TRBV7-9,few
TGCAGTGCCCCGGGACAGTCCTACAATGAGCAGTTCTTC,CSAPGQSYNEQFF,TRBJ2-1,TRBD1,TRBV20-1,NA
TGTGCCAGCAGCCAAGGACAGGGGGCGAATTCACCCCTCCACTTT,CASSQGQGANSPLHF,TRBJ1-6,TRBD1,TRBV14,many
TGCAGTGCAACTGGGACAGGGCACTATAATTCACCCCTCCACTTT,CSATGTGHYNSPLHF,TRBJ1-6,TRBD1,TRBV20-1,few
TGTGCCAGCAGCGTAGGTAGGGGGAATTCACCCCTCCACTTT,CASSVGRGNSPLHF,TRBJ1-6,NA,TRBV9,many
TGCAGTGCTAGTAACCGGGGCAATGAGCAGTTCTTC,CSASNRGNEQFF,TRBJ2-1,NA,TRBV20-1,NA
TGTGCCACCAGTGATGTGAGCCGGGACAGAGACAATGAGCAGTTCTTC,CATSDVSRDRDNEQFF,TRBJ2-1,TRBD1,TRBV24-1,NA
TGTGCCAGCAGAGGACTTGAGTACGAGCAGTACTTC,CASRGLEYEQYF,TRBJ2-7,NA,TRBV19,NA
TGTGCCAGCAGCTTAGAGGGACAGAATAATTCACCCCTCCACTTT,CASSLEGQNNSPLHF,TRBJ1-6,TRBD1,TRBV7-3,NA
TGCGCCAGCAGCCCAGACAGGGGGCTTATTGGCTACACCTTC,CASSPDRGLIGYTF,TRBJ1-2,TRBD1,TRBV5-1,NA
TGTGCCACCAGTGACGAAGGCGGTGGCTACACCTTC,CATSDEGGGYTF,TRBJ1-2,NA,TRBV24-1,NA
TGTGCCAGCAGCAGGTGGACTGGGGACTCCTACGAGCAGTACTTC,CASSRWTGDSYEQYF,TRBJ2-7,NA,TRBV15,NA
TGTGCCACCCGTGCCGTTAGGGGGGAACCAGATACGCAGTATTTT,CATRAVRGEPDTQYF,TRBJ2-3,NA,TRBV24-1,NA
TGCAGTGCTACCCCATTTGCGGGGAGGAGGAACGAGCAGTACTTC,CSATPFAGRRNEQYF,TRBJ2-7,NA,TRBV20-1,NA
TGTGCCAGCGGGGGGACAGGCGGAGGCTACACCTTC,CASGGTGGGYTF,TRBJ1-2,TRBD1,TRBV7-7,NA
TGCGCCAGCAGCCAGGCCGGGACACGCTATGGCTACACCTTC,CASSQAGTRYGYTF,TRBJ1-2,NA,TRBV4-3,many
TGTGCCAGCAGTGAAGGGTATCGGTCCTACGAGCAGTACTTC,CASSEGYRSYEQYF,TRBJ2-7,NA,TRBV6-1,many
TGTGCCAGCAGCCAAAAGCAGGGGTTGGGAGAGACCCAGTACTTC,CASSQKQGLGETQYF,TRBJ2-5,NA,TRBV3-1,few
TGTGCCACCAGCAGAGATCCCGGGAGTATGACCTACAATGAGCAGTTCTTC,CATSRDPGSMTYNEQFF,TRBJ2-1,NA,TRBV15,many
TGTGCCACAAAACGGGGGAACACTGAAGCTTTCTTT,CATKRGNTEAFF,TRBJ1-1,NA,TRBV24-1,NA
TGCAGTGCTAGAGGGTGGCACCCCACAGATACGCAGTATTTT,CSARGWHPTDTQYF,TRBJ2-3,NA,TRBV20-1,few
TGTGCCAGCAGTGACCAACCTCAGGGCGGGGAGCTGTTTTTT,CASSDQPQGGELFF,TRBJ2-2,NA,TRBV6-4,many
TGTGCCAGTAGTATTCTGGAGAACACTGAAGCTTTCTTT,CASSILENTEAFF,TRBJ1-1,NA,TRBV19,many
TGTGCCGCCAGCAGAGATCTGTCCCGGGACAGGGGACGCGAGCAGTACTTC,CAASRDLSRDRGREQYF,TRBJ2-7,TRBD1,TRBV15,once
TGTGCCTGGACCCCCTTAGGGGCAGGAGCCTACGAGCAGTACTTC,CAWTPLGAGAYEQYF,TRBJ2-7,NA,TRBV30,NA
TGTGCCAGCACTGAGGTGGTAGCGGGGAATGAGCAGTTCTTC,CASTEVVAGNEQFF,TRBJ2-1,TRBD2,TRBV6-1,NA
TGTGCCAGCAACCCAGCGGGCTCCTACGAGCAGTACTTC,CASNPAGSYEQYF,TRBJ2-7,NA,TRBV6-1,NA
TGTGCCAGCAGCTTAGTTACAGGGGGCATTACCGGGGAGCTGTTTTTT,CASSLVTGGITGELFF,TRBJ2-2,TRBD1,TRBV11-2,NA
TGTGCCAGCAGTTACTCCCCCCTGGGACTAGCGGGGTCTGAGGAGCAGTACTTC,CASSYSPLGLAGSEEQYF,TRBJ2-7,TRBD2,TRBV6-2/TRBV6-3,NA